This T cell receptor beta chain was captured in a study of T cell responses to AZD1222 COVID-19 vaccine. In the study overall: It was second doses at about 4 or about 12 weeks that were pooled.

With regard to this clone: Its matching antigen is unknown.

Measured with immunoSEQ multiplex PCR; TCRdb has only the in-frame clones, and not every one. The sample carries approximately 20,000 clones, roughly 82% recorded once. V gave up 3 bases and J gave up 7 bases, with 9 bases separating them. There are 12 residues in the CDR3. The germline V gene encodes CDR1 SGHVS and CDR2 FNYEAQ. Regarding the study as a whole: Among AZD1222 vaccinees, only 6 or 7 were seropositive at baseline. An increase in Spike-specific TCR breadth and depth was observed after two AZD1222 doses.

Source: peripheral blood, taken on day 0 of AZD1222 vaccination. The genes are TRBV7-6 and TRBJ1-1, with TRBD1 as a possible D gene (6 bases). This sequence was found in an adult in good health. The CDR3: CASSLGRGEAFF. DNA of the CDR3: TGTGCCAGCAGCTTGGGCAGGGGTGAAGCTTTCTTT.